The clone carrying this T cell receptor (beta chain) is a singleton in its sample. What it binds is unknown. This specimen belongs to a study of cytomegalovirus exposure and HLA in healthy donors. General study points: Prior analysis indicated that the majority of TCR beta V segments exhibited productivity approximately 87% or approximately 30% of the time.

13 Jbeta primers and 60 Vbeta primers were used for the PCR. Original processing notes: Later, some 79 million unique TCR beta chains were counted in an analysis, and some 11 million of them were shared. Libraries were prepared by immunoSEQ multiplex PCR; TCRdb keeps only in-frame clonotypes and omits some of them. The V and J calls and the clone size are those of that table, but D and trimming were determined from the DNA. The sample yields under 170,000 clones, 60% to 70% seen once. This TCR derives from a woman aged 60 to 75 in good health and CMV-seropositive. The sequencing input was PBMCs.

The CDR3 coding sequence is TGTGCCAGCACCCTGAGGCTAGCGGGACGGGGCGGGGAGCTGTTTTTT. Protein: CASTLRLAGRGGELFF. J is TRBJ2-2 and V is TRBV28; 9 bases fit TRBD2. The CDR3 is 16 residues long. Trimming at V came to 7 bases and at J to 7 bases, leaving 13 bases not matched to a gene. The germline CDR1 and CDR2 sequences are MDHEN and SYDVKM. The variable domain in full, completed from reference TRBV28 and TRBJ2-2, reads DVKVTQSSRYLVKRTGEKVFLECVQDMDHENMFWYRQDPGLGLRLIYFSYDVKMKEKGDIPEGYSVSREKKERFSLILESASTNQTSMYLCASTLRLAGRGGELFFGEGSRLTVL.